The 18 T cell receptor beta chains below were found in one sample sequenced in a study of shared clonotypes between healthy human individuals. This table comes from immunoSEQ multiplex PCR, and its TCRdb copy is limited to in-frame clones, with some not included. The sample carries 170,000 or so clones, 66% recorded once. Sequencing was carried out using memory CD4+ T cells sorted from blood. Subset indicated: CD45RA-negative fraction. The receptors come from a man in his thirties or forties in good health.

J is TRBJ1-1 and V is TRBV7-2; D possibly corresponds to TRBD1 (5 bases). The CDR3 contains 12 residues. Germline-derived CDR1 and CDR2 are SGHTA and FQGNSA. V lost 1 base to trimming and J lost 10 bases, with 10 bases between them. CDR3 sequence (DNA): TGTGCCAGCAGCTTAGACGGGGCGTCAGCTTTCTTT. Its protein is CASSLDGASAFF. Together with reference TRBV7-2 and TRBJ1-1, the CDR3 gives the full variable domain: GAGVSQSPSNKVTEKGKDVELRCDPISGHTALYWYRQSLGQGLEFLIYFQGNSAPDKSGLPSDRFSAERTGGSVSTLTIQRTQQEDSAVYLCASSLDGASAFFGQGTRLTVV.

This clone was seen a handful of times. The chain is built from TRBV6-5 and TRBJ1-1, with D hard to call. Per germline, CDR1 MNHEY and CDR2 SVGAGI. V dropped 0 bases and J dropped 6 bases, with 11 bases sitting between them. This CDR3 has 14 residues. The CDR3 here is CASSYSIGLSEAFF. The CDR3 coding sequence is TGTGCCAGCAGTTACTCCATAGGGCTTTCTGAAGCTTTCTTT.

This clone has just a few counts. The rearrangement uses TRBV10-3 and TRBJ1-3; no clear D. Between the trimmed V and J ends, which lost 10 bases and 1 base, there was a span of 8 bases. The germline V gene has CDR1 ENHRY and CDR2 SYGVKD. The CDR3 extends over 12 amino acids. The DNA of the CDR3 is TGTGCCACCGGCCCATCTGGAAACACCATATATTTT. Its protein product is CATGPSGNTIYF.

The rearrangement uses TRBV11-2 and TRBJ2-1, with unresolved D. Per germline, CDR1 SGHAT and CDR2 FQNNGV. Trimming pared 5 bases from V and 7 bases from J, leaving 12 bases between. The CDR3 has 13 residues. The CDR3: CASSRSVGNEQFF. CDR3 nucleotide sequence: TGTGCCAGCAGCCGAAGCGTGGGGAATGAGCAGTTCTTC.

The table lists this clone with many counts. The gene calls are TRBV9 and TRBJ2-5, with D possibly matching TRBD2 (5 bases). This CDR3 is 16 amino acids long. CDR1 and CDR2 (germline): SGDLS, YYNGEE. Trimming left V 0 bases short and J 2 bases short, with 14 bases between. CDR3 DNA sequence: TGTGCCAGCAGCGTAGCCCTTCTGAGGGATCAAGAGACCCAGTACTTC. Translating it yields CASSVALLRDQETQYF.

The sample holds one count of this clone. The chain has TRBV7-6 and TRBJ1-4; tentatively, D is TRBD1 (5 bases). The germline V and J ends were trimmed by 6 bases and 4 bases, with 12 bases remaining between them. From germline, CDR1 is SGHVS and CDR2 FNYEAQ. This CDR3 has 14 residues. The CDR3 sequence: CASSKGSINEKLFF. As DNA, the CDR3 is TGTGCCAGCAGTAAGGGGTCAATTAATGAAAAACTGTTTTTT.

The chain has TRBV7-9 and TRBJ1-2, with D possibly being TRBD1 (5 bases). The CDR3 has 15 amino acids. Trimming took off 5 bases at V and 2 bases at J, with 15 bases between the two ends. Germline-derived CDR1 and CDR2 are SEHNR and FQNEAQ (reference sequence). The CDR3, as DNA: TGTGCCAGCAGCCCCCTCGGGGGGGTAAACTATGGCTACACCTTC. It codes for CASSPLGGVNYGYTF.

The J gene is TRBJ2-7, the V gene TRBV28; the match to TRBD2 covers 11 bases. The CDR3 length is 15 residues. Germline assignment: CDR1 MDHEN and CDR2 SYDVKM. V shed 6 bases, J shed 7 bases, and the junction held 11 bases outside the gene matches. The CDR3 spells CASSRLIGTSGEQYF. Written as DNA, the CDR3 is TGTGCCAGCAGCCGCCTAATAGGGACTAGCGGTGAGCAGTACTTC.

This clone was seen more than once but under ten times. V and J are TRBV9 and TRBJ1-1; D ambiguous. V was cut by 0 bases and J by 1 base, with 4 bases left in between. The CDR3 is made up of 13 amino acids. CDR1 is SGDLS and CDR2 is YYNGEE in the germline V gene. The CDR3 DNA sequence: TGTGCCAGCAGCGTAGCCCAGAACACTGAAGCTTTCTTT. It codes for CASSVAQNTEAFF.

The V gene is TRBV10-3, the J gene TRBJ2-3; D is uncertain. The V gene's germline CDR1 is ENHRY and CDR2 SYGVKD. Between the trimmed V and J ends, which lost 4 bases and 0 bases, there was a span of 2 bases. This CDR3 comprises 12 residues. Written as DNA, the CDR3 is TGTGCCATCAGTGCTAGCACAGATACGCAGTATTTT. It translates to CAISASTDTQYF.

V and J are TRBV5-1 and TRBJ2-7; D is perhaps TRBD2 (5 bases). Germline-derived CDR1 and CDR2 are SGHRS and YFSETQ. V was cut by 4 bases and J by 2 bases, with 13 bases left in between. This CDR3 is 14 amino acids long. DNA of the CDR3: TGCGCCAGCAGCCTAGGAAGCGGAACCTACGAGCAGTACTTC. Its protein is CASSLGSGTYEQYF.

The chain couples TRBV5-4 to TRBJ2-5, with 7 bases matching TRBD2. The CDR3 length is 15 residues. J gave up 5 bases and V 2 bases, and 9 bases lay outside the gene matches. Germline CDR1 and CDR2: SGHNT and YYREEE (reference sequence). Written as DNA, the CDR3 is TGTGCCAGCAGCTTAAGTGTAGGGCGGGAGGAGACCCAGTACTTC. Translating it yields CASSLSVGREETQYF.

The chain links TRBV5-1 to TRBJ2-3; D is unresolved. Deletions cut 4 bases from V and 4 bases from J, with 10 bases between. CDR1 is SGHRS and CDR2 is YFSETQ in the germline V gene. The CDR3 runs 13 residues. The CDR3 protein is CASSPQSADTQYF. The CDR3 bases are TGCGCCAGCAGCCCTCAGTCGGCAGATACGCAGTATTTT.

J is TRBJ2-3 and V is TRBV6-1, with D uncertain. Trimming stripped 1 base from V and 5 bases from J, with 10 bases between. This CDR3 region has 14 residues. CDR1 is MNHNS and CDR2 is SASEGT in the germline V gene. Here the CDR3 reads CASSEGRPLDTQYF. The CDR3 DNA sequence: TGTGCCAGCAGTGAAGGGCGGCCCCTAGATACGCAGTATTTT.

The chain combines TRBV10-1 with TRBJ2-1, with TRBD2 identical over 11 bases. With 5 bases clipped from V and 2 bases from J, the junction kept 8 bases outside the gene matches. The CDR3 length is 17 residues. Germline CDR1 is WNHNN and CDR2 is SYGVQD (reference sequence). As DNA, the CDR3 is TGCGCCAGCAGTCGACTAGCGGGACCTAGCCCCTACAATGAGCAGTTCTTC. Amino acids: CASSRLAGPSPYNEQFF.

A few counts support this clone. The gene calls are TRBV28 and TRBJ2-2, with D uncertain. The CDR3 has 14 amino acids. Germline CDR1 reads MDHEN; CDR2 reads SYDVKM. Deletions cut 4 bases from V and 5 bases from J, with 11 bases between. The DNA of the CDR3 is TGTGCCAGCAGTTCTCGGATCCAAACCGGGGAGCTGTTTTTT. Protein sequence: CASSSRIQTGELFF.

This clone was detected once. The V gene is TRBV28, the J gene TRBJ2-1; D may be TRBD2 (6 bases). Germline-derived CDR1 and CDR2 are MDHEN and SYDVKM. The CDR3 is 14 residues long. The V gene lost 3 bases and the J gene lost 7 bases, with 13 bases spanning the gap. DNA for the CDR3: TGTGCCAGCAGTTTGGTCGGGAGCTTTAATGAGCAGTTCTTC. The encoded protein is CASSLVGSFNEQFF.

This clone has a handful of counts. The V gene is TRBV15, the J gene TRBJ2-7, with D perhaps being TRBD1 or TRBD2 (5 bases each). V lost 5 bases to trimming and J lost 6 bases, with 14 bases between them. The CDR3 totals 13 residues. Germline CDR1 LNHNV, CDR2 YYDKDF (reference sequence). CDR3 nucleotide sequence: TGTGCCACCAGCCGGGACGGATTGAGCGAGCAGTACTTC. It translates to CATSRDGLSEQYF.